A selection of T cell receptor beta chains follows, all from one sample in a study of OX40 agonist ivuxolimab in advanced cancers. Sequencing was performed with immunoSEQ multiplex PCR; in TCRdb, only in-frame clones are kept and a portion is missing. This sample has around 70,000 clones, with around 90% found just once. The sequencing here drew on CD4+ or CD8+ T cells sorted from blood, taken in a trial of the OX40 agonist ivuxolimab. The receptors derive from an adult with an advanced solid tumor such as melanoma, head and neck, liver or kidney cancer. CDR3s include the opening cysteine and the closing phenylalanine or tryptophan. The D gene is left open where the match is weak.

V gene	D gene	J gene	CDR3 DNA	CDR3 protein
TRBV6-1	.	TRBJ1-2	TGTGCCAGCAGTGAAGCCAGGGGATCTAGCTATGGCTACACCTTC	CASSEARGSSYGYTF
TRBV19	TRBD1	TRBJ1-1	TGTGCCAGTAGTTCTTCCGTGGGACAGTCGAACACTGAAGCTTTCTTT	CASSSSVGQSNTEAFF
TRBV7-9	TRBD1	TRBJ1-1	TGTGCCAGCAGCCTGGGACAGGGAGACACTGAAGCTTTCTTT	CASSLGQGDTEAFF
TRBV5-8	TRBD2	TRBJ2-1	TGTGCCAGCAGCACTAGCGGGGATGAGCAGTTCTTC	CASSTSGDEQFF
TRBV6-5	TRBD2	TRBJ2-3	TGTGCCAGCAGGGCTAGCGGGGGGTTTGAAGATACGCAGTATTTT	CASRASGGFEDTQYF
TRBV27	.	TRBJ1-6	TGTGCCAGCAGTCAGGACCTAGGGAATTCACCCCTCCACTTT	CASSQDLGNSPLHF
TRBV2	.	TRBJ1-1	TGTGCCAGCAGTGATTTGACAGTCCTGGGCACTGAAGCTTTCTTT	CASSDLTVLGTEAFF
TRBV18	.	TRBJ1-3	TGTGCCAGCTCACAAGGACAGCAACGAGGAAACACCATATATTTT	CASSQGQQRGNTIYF
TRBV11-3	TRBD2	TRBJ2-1	TGTGCCAGCAGCTTAGCGACTAGCGGGAGTCATGAGCAGTTCTTC	CASSLATSGSHEQFF
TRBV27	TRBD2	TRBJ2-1	TGTGCCAGCAGTACCGCGGGGGGGCCTTACAATGAGCAGTTCTTC	CASSTAGGPYNEQFF
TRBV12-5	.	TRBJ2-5	TGTGCTAGTGGTTTGGTAGGGGCCGGGGTGGAGAGGGAGACCCAGTACTTC	CASGLVGAGVERETQYF